The clone carrying this T cell receptor (beta chain) has just one count. The CDR3 sequence is 13 residues long. CDR1 and CDR2 (germline): MNHEY, SMNVEV (reference sequence). Trimming took 6 bases from V and 2 from J, leaving 10 bases between them. The data were taken from a study of blood T cell repertoires in COVID-19. Study information: The samples span acute and convalescent COVID-19 from the United States, Italy and Spain. Nucleic acid was either cDNA or gDNA, and it came from T cells, B-cell-depleted T cells, or PBMCs.

TCRdb's table, derived via immunoSEQ multiplex PCR, lists solely in-frame clones and lacks some. Altogether 200,000 to 300,000 clones are present, approximately 88% being singletons, with the ten largest covering more than 0.95%. This TCR was sampled from a woman aged 40 to 50 with acute COVID-19. What was sequenced was PBMCs or T cells enriched from blood (not recorded which). The chain has TRBV27 and TRBJ1-1; D uncertain. CDR3 sequence: CASRRQQNTEAFF. DNA for the CDR3: TGTGCCAGCAGACGACAACAAAACACTGAAGCTTTCTTT.